The 14 T cell receptor beta chains below were found in one sample sequenced in a study of tumor-infiltrating lymphocytes in primary liver carcinoma. Co-extraction of RNA and DNA was performed on about 20-32 mg of unsorted bulk tissue. Production of TCR beta cDNA used around 460 ng total RNA together with a constant-region primer. TCR beta libraries came from three nested multiplex PCR rounds using slightly modified ARM-PCR. The study ran its first two PCR rounds for 9 to 10 cycles each, using TRBV1-TRBV30 forward primers and a C-beta reverse primer. One entry per CDR3 protein results from TCRdb running MiXCR on the multiplex PCR reads. The data show 90,000 to 140,000 distinct CDR3 sequences, roughly 80% seen once. The sequenced sample was liver tumor tissue from sampling region 3. Indicated subset: tumor region T3, left-lateral pole. Receptors originate from a man aged 35-49 years with primary liver carcinoma and hepatitis B virus infection.

About this clonotype: One end of the junction does not line up with germline, which may come from a read error. The chain joins TRBV6-6 to TRBJ1-5; tentatively, D is TRBD1 (6 bases). The CDR3 contains 17 residues. CDR1 and CDR2 (germline): MNHNY, SVGAGI (reference sequence). The CDR3 sequence: CASKMGRGALGDQAQHF. The CDR3, as DNA: TGTGCCAGCAAAATGGGACGGGGGGCGCTTGGCGATCAGGCCCAGCATTTT.

The chain has TRBV15 and TRBJ2-1, with 10 bases lining up with TRBD2. Unmatched junction bases numbered 5, after V lost 6 bases and J lost 6 bases. Germline CDR1 LNHNV, CDR2 YYDKDF (reference sequence). The CDR3 covers 14 residues. The CDR3 protein is CATSFTSGVNEQFF. The DNA of the CDR3 is TGTGCCACCAGTTTTACTAGCGGGGTCAATGAGCAGTTCTTC.

Many counts were recorded for this clonotype. This chain uses TRBV7-9 with TRBJ2-7, with 7 bases aligning to TRBD1. The CDR3 is made up of 14 amino acids. V shed 5 bases and J 3 bases; nucleotides not matched to a gene: 7. Germline V gene data show CDR1 as SEHNR and CDR2 as FQNEAQ (reference sequence). The CDR3 nucleotides are TGTGCCAGCAGCCACCGGGACAGAAACTACGAGCAGTACTTC. This gives the protein CASSHRDRNYEQYF. Filled out from reference TRBV7-9 and TRBJ2-7, the complete variable domain reads DTGVSQNPRHKITKRGQNVTFRCDPISEHNRLYWYRQTLGQGPEFLTYFQNEAQLEKSRLLSDRFSAERPKGSFSTLEIQRTEQGDSAMYLCASSHRDRNYEQYFGPGTRLTVT.

This clonotype is categorized as medium-sized. The V call is TRBV4-1, the J call TRBJ2-1; TRBD2 aligns across 8 bases. The CDR3 loop spans 15 amino acids. Germline CDR1 reads MGHRA; CDR2 reads YSYEKL. V lost 4 bases, J lost 5 bases, and 7 bases stayed unmatched. As DNA, the CDR3 is TGCGCCAGCAGCCCTCTTAGCGGGATTCACAATGAGCAGTTCTTC. It translates to CASSPLSGIHNEQFF.

Only one count was recorded for this clonotype. The junction departs from the called germline gene at one end, perhaps through a read error. This sequence joins TRBV11-1 and TRBJ2-7, with TRBD1 matching over 8 bases. The CDR3 has 16 amino acids. The germline CDR1 and CDR2 sequences are SGHAT and FQDESV (reference sequence). CDR3 in DNA: TGTGCCAGCAACTCTGGTCCGGGACAGGATTCCTACGAGCAATACTTC. Encoded protein: CASNSGPGQDSYEQYF.

As for this clonotype: A much larger clone differs from this one at a single base, so this may be a read error. The chain joins TRBV7-9 to TRBJ2-7, with 12 bases identical to TRBD2. The CDR3 consists of 16 residues. Trimming cost V 2 bases and J 8 bases; bases outside gene matches: 10. Germline CDR1 SEHNR, CDR2 FQNEAQ (reference sequence). CDR3 sequence: CASSLTTTSGRNKQYF. In DNA form, the CDR3 reads TGTGCCAGCAGCTTAACGACGACTAGCGGGAGAAACAAGCAGTACTTC.

The chain has TRBV4-2 and TRBJ2-3, with D tentatively TRBD1 or TRBD2 (6 bases each). The CDR3 loop spans 15 amino acids. Germline lookup yields CDR1 LGHNA and CDR2 YNFKEQ. Trimming stripped 7 bases from V and 5 bases from J, with 19 bases between. The CDR3 reads CASNLEGGGRDTQYF. The DNA for the CDR3 is TGTGCCAGCAATCTTGAGGGGGGAGGACGAGATACGCAGTATTTT.

This clonotype was found many times. The chain recombines TRBV7-9 with TRBJ2-5, with 15 bases lining up with TRBD2. J lost 1 base, V lost 5 bases, and 5 bases had no gene match. Germline values: CDR1 SEHNR, CDR2 FQNEAQ (reference sequence). The length of the CDR3 is 17 residues. CDR3 in amino acids: CASSPWTSGRAQETQYF. For the CDR3, the DNA is TGTGCCAGCAGCCCATGGACTAGCGGGAGGGCCCAAGAGACCCAGTACTTC.

This rearrangement joins TRBV6-6 to TRBJ2-7; maybe TRBD1 (5 bases). Germline-derived CDR1 and CDR2 are MNHNY and SVGAGI (reference sequence). V was cut by 5 bases and J by 0 bases, with 17 bases left in between. The CDR3 contains 16 residues. CDR3 region: CASSHSPGHSSYEQYF. CDR3 nucleotides: TGTGCCAGCAGTCATTCCCCAGGACACAGCTCCTACGAGCAGTACTTC.

This clonotype was recorded a few times. This may be a read error, as it is one base from a much larger clone. CDR3 protein: CASSRGGNSYEQYF. The CDR3 region has the DNA TGTGCCAGCAGTAGGGGCGGGAACTCCTACGAGCAGTACTTC. The rearrangement uses TRBV28 and TRBJ2-7; maybe TRBD2 (6 bases). Trimming took off 5 bases at V and 0 bases at J, with 11 bases between the two ends. The CDR3 is made up of 14 amino acids. In germline, CDR1 is MDHEN, CDR2 SYDVKM.

Worth noting for this clonotype: One junction end does not reproduce the germline sequence, and a read error may be involved. This chain connects TRBV4-1 to TRBJ1-1; no clear D gene. CDR3 length: 13 residues. Germline assignment: CDR1 MGHRA and CDR2 YSYEKL. The CDR3, as DNA: TGTGCCAGCAGCCAAGGGTCGGTCACTGAAGCTTGCTTT. As protein: CASSQGSVTEACF.

This clonotype was seen only a few times. This sequence joins TRBV30 and TRBJ2-2; TRBD2 matches 12 bases. The CDR3 totals 16 residues. V shed 1 base and J 8 bases; nucleotides not matched to a gene: 8. In germline, CDR1 is GTSNPN, CDR2 SVGIG (reference sequence). CDR3 nucleotides: TGTGCCTGGAGTGCCTTTGGGACTAGCGGGCCTGGGGAGCTGTTTTTT. Translation: CAWSAFGTSGPGELFF.

This chain links TRBV11-2 with TRBJ1-6; D is perhaps TRBD1 (6 bases). This CDR3 contains 15 residues. From germline, CDR1 is SGHAT and CDR2 FQNNGV. Trimming shortened V by 0 bases and J by 7 bases, and 10 bases separated the two germline ends. CDR3 coding DNA: TGTGCCAGCAGCTTAGACCCGGGGGCCAATTCACCCCTCCACTTT. It is translated as CASSLDPGANSPLHF.

The V call is TRBV4-3, the J call TRBJ2-7; D call uncertain. The CDR3 consists of 13 residues. From germline, CDR1 is LGHNA and CDR2 YSLEER. V lost 4 bases and J 7 bases, leaving 14 bases between the germline ends. CDR3 residues: CASSPHLLEEQYF. DNA of the CDR3: TGCGCCAGCAGCCCGCACCTTCTTGAGGAGCAGTACTTC.